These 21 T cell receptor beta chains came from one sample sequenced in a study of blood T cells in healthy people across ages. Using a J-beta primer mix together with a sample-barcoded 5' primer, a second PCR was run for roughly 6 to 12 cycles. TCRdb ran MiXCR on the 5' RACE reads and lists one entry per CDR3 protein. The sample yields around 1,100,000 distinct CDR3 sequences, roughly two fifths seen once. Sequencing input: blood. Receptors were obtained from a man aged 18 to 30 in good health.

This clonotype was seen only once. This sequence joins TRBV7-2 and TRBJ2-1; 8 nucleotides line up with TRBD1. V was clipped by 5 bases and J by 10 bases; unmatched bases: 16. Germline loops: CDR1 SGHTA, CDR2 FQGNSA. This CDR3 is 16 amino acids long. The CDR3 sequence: CASSQPTGGLGYEQFF. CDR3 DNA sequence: TGTGCCAGCAGCCAACCTACAGGGGGACTTGGCTACGAGCAGTTCTTC.

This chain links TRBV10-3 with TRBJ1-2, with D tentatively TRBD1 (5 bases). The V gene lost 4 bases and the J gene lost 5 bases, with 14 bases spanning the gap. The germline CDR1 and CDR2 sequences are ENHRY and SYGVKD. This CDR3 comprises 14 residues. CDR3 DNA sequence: TGTGCCATCAGTGGGCCGGGACCATCTTATGGCTACACCTTC. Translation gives CAISGPGPSYGYTF.

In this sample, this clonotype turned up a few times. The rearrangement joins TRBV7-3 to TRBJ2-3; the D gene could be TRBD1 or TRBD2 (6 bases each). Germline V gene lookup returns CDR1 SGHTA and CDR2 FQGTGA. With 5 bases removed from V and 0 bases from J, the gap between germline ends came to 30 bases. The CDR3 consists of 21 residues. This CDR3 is CASSQKGGLTPAYDSTDTQYF. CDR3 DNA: TGTGCCAGCAGCCAAAAGGGGGGCTTAACTCCCGCTTATGATAGCACAGATACGCAGTATTTT.

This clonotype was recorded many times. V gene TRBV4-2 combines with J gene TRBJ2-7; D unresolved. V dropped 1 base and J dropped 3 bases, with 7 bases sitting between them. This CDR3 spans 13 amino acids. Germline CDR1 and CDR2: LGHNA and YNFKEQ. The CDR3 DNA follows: TGTGCCAGCAGCCAAGGTCCTGGCTACGAGCAGTACTTC. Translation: CASSQGPGYEQYF.

CDR3 sequence reads: CASSELAGTAGNSPWGYTF. The DNA for the CDR3 is TGTGCCAGCAGTGAATTAGCGGGTACGGCAGGCAACTCCCCTTGGGGCTACACCTTC. V is TRBV25-1 and J is TRBJ1-2, with no clear D. The CDR3 is 19 amino acids. V was pared by 1 base and J by 8 bases, with 29 bases between. Germline V gene lookup returns CDR1 MGHDK and CDR2 SYGVNS.

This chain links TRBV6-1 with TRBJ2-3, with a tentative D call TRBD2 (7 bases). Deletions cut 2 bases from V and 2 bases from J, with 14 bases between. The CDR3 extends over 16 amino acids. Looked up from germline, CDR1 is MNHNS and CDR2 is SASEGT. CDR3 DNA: TGTGCCAGCAGTGAAATAAGGGGGGGTCTCACAGATACGCAGTATTTT. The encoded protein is CASSEIRGGLTDTQYF.

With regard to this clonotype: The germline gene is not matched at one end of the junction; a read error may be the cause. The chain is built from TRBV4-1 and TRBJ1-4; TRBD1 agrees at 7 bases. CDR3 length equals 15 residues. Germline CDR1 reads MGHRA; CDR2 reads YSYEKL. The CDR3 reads CASSGAGQSNKKLFF. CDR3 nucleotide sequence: TGCGCCAGCAGCGGAGCGGGACAGAGTAATAAAAAACTGTTTTTT.

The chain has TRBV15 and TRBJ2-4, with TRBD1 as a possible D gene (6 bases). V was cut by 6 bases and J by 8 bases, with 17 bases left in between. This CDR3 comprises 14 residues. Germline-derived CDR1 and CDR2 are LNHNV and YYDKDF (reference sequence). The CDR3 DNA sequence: TGTGCCACCAGTACCGAAGGGGACATTGACATTCAGTACTTC. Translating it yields CATSTEGDIDIQYF.

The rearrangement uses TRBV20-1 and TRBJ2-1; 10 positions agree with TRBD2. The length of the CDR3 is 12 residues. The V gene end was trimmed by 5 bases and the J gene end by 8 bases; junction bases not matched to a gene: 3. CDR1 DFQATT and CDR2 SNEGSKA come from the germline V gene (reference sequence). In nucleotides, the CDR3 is TGCAGTGCTTCCGGACTAGCGGATGAGCAGTTCTTC. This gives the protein CSASGLADEQFF.

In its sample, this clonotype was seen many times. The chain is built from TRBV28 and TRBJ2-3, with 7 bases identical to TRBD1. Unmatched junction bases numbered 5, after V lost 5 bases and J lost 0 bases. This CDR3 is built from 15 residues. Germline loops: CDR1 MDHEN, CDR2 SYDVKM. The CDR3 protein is CASSQGTVSTDTQYF. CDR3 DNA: TGTGCCAGCAGTCAAGGGACAGTTAGCACAGATACGCAGTATTTT.

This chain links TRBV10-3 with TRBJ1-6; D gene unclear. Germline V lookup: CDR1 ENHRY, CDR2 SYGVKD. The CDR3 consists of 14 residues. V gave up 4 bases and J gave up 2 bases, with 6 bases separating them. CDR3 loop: CAISVDTYNSPLHF. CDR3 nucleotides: TGTGCCATCAGTGTGGATACCTATAATTCACCCCTCCACTTT.

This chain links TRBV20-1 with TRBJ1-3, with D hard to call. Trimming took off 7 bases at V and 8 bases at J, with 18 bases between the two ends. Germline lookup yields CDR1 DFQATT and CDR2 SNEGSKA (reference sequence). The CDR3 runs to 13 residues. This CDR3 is CSVGSSARDTIYF. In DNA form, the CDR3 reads TGCAGTGTTGGCAGTTCAGCTCGAGACACCATATATTTT.

The CDR3 DNA reads as TGTGCCACCAGCAGGGGACAGGGTCGTTATCAGCCCCAGCATTTT. As protein: CATSRGQGRYQPQHF. The chain combines TRBV15 with TRBJ1-5; TRBD1 agrees at 9 bases. V was clipped by 3 bases and J by 5 bases; unmatched bases: 5. CDR3 length: 15 residues. Germline lookup yields CDR1 LNHNV and CDR2 YYDKDF (reference sequence).

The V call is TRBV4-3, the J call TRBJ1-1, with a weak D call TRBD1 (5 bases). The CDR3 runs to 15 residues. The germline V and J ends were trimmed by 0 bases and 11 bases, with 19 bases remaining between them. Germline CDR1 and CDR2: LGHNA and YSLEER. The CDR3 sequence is CASSQEIKDIGIAFF. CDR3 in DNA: TGCGCCAGCAGCCAAGAGATTAAGGACATAGGCATTGCTTTCTTT.

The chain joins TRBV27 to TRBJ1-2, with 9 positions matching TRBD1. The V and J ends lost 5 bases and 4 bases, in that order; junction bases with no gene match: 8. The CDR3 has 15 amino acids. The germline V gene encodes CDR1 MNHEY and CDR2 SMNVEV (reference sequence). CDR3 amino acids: CASSRRQGVVYGYTF. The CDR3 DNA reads TGTGCCAGCAGTCGGCGACAGGGGGTAGTCTATGGCTACACCTTC.

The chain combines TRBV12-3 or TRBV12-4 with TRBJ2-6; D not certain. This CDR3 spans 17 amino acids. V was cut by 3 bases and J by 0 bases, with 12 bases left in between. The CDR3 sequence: CASSLGRLGSGANVLTF. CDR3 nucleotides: TGTGCCAGCAGTTTGGGTAGATTGGGCTCTGGGGCCAACGTCCTGACTTTC.

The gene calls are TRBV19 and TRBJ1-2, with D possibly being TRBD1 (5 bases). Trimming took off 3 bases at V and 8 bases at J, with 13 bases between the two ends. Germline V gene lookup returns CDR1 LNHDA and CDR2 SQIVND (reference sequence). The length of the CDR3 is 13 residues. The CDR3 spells CASSIGTPGGYTF. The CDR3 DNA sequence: TGTGCCAGTAGTATCGGGACCCCAGGGGGCTACACCTTC.

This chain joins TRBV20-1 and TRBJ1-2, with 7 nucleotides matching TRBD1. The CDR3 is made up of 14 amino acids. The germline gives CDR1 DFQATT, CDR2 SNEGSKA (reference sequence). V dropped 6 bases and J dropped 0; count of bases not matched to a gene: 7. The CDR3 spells CSALSTGANYGYTF. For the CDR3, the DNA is TGCAGTGCCCTTTCCACAGGGGCTAACTATGGCTACACCTTC.

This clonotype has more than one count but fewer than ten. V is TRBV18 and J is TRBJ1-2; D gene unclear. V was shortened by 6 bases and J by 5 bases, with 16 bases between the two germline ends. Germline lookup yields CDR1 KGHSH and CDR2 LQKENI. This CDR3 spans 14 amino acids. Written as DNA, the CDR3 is TGTGCCAGCTCGGGCGGGTCGGAGCTATATGGCTACACCTTC. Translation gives CASSGGSELYGYTF.

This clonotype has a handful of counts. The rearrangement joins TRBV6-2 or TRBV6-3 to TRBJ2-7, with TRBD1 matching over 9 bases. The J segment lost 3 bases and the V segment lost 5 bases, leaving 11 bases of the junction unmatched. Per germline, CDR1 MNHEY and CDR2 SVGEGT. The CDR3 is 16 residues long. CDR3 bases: TGTGCCAGCAGTGAGAAACCCGGGACAGGGATCTACGAGCAGTACTTC. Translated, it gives CASSEKPGTGIYEQYF.

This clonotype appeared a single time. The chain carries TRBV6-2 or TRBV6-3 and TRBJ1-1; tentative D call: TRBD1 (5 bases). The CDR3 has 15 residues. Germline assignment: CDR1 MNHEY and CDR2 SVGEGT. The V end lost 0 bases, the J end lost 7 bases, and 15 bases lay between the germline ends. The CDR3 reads CASSYSMGGLDEAFF. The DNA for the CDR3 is TGTGCCAGCAGTTACTCGATGGGGGGGTTGGATGAAGCTTTCTTT.